This TCR beta chain was captured in a study of blood T cell repertoires in COVID-19. About the study: Sources were T cells, B-cell-depleted T cells, or PBMCs; the material itself was cDNA or gDNA.

The germline V gene has CDR1 KGHDR and CDR2 SFDVKD. Trimming took 1 base from V and 0 from J, leaving 10 bases between them. The CDR3 is made up of 16 amino acids. TCRdb's table, derived via immunoSEQ multiplex PCR, lists solely in-frame clones and lacks some. The sample lists tens of thousands of clones; about 80% were seen once. This chain connects TRBV24-1 to TRBJ2-3; D not resolved. The sequencing input was peripheral blood. This receptor was obtained from a man in his thirties or forties with COVID-19, enrolled during active disease. CDR3 loop: CATSDFVSGSTDTQYF. In DNA, the CDR3 is TGTGCCACCAGTGATTTCGTGTCGGGTAGCACAGATACGCAGTATTTT.